Here is one T cell receptor (beta chain) with its context. Its antigen is unidentified. Germline V gene lookup returns CDR1 SGHKS and CDR2 YYEKEE (reference sequence). The CDR3 extends over 14 amino acids. TRB cDNA was prepared as libraries by UMI-labeled 5' RACE. TCRdb reprocessed the 5' RACE reads, keeping one entry per CDR3 protein, no DNA. This sample's table reports 90,000 to 100,000 distinct CDR3 sequences. This sample was included in a study of CXCR3-negative and CXCR3-positive naive CD8 T cells. Study results and limitations: Cryopreserved PBMCs had partly decreased CXCR3 expression; fresh PBMCs were used in most assays. CXCR3-negative naive cells had less hydrophobic TRB CDR3s than did CXCR3-positive naive cells. Similar TRBV-TRBJ gene usage was seen in naive CXCR3-negative and CXCR3-positive cells, but not in memory cells.

The gene calls are TRBV5-5 and TRBJ1-1. The TCR originated in a human donor in good health. Some clones in this sample may be carry-over from other donors' samples. Sequenced material: naive CXCR3+ CD8+ T cells from blood. Stated subset: CD45RO-CCR7+CD27+CD95- naive CD8+ T cells expressing CXCR3 (TNR3+). CDR3 sequence: CASSSSLGNTEAFF.